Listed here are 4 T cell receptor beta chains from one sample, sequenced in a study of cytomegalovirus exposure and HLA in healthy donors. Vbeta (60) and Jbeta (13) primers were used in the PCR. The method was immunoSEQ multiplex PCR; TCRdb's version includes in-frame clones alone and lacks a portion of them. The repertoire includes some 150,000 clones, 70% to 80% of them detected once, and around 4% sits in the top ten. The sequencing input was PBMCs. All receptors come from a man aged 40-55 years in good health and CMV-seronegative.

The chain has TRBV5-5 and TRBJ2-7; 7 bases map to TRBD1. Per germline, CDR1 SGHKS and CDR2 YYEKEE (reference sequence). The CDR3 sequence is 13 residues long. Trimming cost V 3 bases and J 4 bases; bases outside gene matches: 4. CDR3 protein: CASSSDRFYEQYF. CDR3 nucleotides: TGTGCCAGCAGCTCGGACAGGTTTTACGAGCAGTACTTC.

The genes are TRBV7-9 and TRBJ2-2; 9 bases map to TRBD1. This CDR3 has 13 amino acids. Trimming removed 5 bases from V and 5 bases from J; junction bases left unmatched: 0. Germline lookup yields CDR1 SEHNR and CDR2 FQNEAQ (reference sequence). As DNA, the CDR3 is TGTGCCAGCAGCGGACAGGGGACCGGGGAGCTGTTTTTT. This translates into CASSGQGTGELFF.

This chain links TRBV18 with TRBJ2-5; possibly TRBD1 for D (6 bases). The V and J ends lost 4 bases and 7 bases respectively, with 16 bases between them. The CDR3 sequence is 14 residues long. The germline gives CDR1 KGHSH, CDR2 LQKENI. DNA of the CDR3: TGTGCCAGCTCACGCACACAGGGCCGGGGGACCCAGTACTTC. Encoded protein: CASSRTQGRGTQYF.

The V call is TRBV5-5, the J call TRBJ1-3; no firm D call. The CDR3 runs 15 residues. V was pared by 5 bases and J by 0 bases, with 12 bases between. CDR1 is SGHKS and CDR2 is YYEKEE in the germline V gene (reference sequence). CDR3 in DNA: TGTGCCAGCAGTCCGGGGAGGTCCTCTGGAAACACCATATATTTT. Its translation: CASSPGRSSGNTIYF.